These 6 T cell receptor beta chains came from one sample sequenced in a study of OX40 agonist ivuxolimab in advanced cancers. Assay used: immunoSEQ multiplex PCR; TCRdb lists only in-frame clones, some missing. The sample records 45,000 to 55,000 clones, 83% being singletons. The sample was CD4+ or CD8+ T cells sorted from blood, taken in a trial of the OX40 agonist ivuxolimab. All receptors derive from an adult with an advanced solid tumor such as melanoma, head and neck, liver or kidney cancer.

This chain uses TRBV29-1 with TRBJ1-4; no clear D. Trimming left V 4 bases short and J 8 bases short, with 11 bases between. The CDR3 extends over 12 amino acids. Germline assignment: CDR1 SQVTM and CDR2 ANQGSEA. The CDR3 is CSVAGRGEKLFF. CDR3 nucleotides: TGCAGCGTTGCCGGACGGGGAGAAAAACTGTTTTTT.

The chain combines TRBV6-5 with TRBJ1-1; possibly TRBD1 for D (6 bases). Germline V gene data show CDR1 as MNHEY and CDR2 as SVGAGI. There are 12 residues in the CDR3. V was cut by 0 bases and J by 10 bases, with 9 bases left in between. The CDR3, as DNA: TGTGCCAGCAGTTACTCCCAGGGGAGAGCTTTCTTT. Translated: CASSYSQGRAFF.

Written as DNA, the CDR3 is TGTGCCAGCAGCTTTTCACGCCTACTAGCCAAAAACATTCAGTACTTC. It codes for CASSFSRLLAKNIQYF. The gene calls are TRBV5-6 and TRBJ2-4; D ambiguous. CDR1 is SGHDT, CDR2 YYEEEE, per germline. This CDR3 has 16 residues. Trimming left V 2 bases short and J 0 bases short, with 12 bases between.

The CDR3 DNA reads as TGTGCCAGCTCACAGGGTGTAAGGTCGGCGGGCACCGGGGAGCTGTTTTTT. Its translation is CASSQGVRSAGTGELFF. The rearrangement joins TRBV18 to TRBJ2-2, with D maybe TRBD2 (5 bases). V was cut by 4 bases and J by 4 bases, with 19 bases left in between. The CDR3 loop spans 17 amino acids. The V gene's germline CDR1 is KGHSH and CDR2 LQKENI.

The V call is TRBV11-2, the J call TRBJ2-7; 11 bases are a match to TRBD1. The CDR3 extends over 15 amino acids. CDR1 is SGHAT, CDR2 FQNNGV, per germline. V lost 5 bases, J lost 6 bases, and 9 bases stayed unmatched. The CDR3 coding sequence is TGTGCCAGCAGCGCGGACAGGGGGCGGTTCTCCGAGCAGTACTTC. It codes for CASSADRGRFSEQYF.

The CDR3 DNA reads as TGTGCCAGCAGCTTTACTCTACAGGGCTACGAGCAGTACTTC. Translating it yields CASSFTLQGYEQYF. The V call is TRBV11-2, the J call TRBJ2-7, with D tentatively TRBD1 (6 bases). The V gene lost 3 bases and the J gene lost 3 bases, with 12 bases spanning the gap. Germline V gene data show CDR1 as SGHAT and CDR2 as FQNNGV. The CDR3 has 14 amino acids.